This entry features one TCR beta chain sequence. Regarding time point: blood 2 weeks post-SBRT. Treatment: 15 Gy SBRT to primary tumor, nephrectomy 4 weeks later. This specimen belongs to a study of radiation and T cells in renal cell carcinoma. Method: immunoSEQ multiplex PCR; TCRdb's copy keeps in-frame clones and lacks some. The sample has 150,000 to 190,000 clones, roughly 90% seen once; the top ten hold 10% to 15%. Germline V CDR1 and CDR2: LNHDA, SQIVND (reference sequence). This CDR3 has 13 residues. Trimming cost V 5 bases and J 5 bases, with 11 bases left between them. Sequenced here: blood, sampled from a patient whose treatment included radiotherapy and nephrectomy. The TCR was taken from a woman between 45 and 65 years old with renal cell carcinoma. The rearrangement joins TRBV19 to TRBJ2-3; D gene uncertain. Here the CDR3 DNA reads TGTGCCAGTAGTCTCCTCCGGCGAGATACGCAGTATTTT. Translating gives CASSLLRRDTQYF.